This T cell receptor beta chain is drawn from a study of beta chain features in type 1 diabetes (dated by TCRdb to the late 2010s). For context, the study as a whole: Mean age, gender distribution, total cell number and subset yield did not differ between patients and healthy donors. A total of some 110 million sorted cells were examined across all samples, and the number of cells per subset was strongly correlated with RNA yield. In the study, TCRB repertoires of sorted circulating CD4+ T cell subsets from recently diagnosed type 1 diabetes patients were compared with those of matched healthy donors. Regulatory and stem cell-like memory subsets were obtained from only 8 patients and about 8 healthy donors, while naive and central memory subsets were obtained from all 30 or so donors.

A single peripheral blood draw of about 116 mL on average was collected from each donor into heparinised tubes. A BD FACSAria II and a panel including CD45RO, CCR7, CD25, CD127, CD95 and CD27 were used to sort naive, central memory, regulatory and stem cell-like memory CD4+ T cells. Every sorted population had a purity above 95%. PBMCs were isolated right away by Lymphoprep density gradient centrifugation and were stained directly, without culture. So that batch effects would be minimized, each experiment stained and sorted samples in pairs, pairing one healthy donor with one patient. Broad study findings and their caveats: Naive, central memory and regulatory TCRB repertoires appeared to be more alike among patients than among healthy donors. Shorter templates might be favored by PCR, yet because patient and control samples were amplified and corrected together, any such skew would affect both groups equally. Sequencing cDNA rather than genomic DNA could over-represent highly expressing activated cells, although activation and CD3 levels did not differ between groups. Patients with type 1 diabetes made fewer insertions and deleted more nucleotides at VDJ recombination sites, implying thymic rearrangement abnormalities. A moderate but significant shortening of TCRB CDR3 length was observed in type 1 diabetes patients in all four CD4+ subsets. Because the HLA sub-analyses included only small numbers of individuals, any influence of HLA type on TCRB rearrangement was left unresolved.

This clone turned up a few times. It lacks a known antigen. No base quality values were provided; no much bigger clone lies one nucleotide off. The entire amount of isolated RNA was reverse transcribed using the High Capacity cDNA Reverse Transcription Kit, so the sequenced TCRB transcripts were expressed ones. Naive, central memory and regulatory T cell samples underwent deep immunoSEQ sequencing, averaging approximately 3.5 million total reads per sample. Sorted cells were lysed in RLT buffer, and RNA was extracted using DNase-treated RNeasy Micro or Mini kits according to cell number. To prevent cross-contamination, each cell subset was processed individually, whereas patient and healthy donor samples were processed jointly. Using the immunoSEQ multiplex PCR, TCRB sequences were amplified from cDNA into 87-bp fragments spanning the CDR3 region. Sequencing of the amplicons was performed on the Illumina HiSeq platform. Per the authors' processing: Synthetic template baselines were used to correct PCR bias computationally, reads within Hamming distance 2 were collapsed, and singletons that could not be merged were discarded. By aligning reads against IMGT, V, D and J genes, CDR3 length, and insertions or deletions at six rearrangement sites were assigned. Clonotype counts were normalized to sorted cell number within each subset before computing true diversity and Gini coefficients with the tcR R package. The overlap coefficient, calculated on TCRB nucleotide sequences, was used to quantify repertoire sharing. Out-of-frame TCRB sequences from naive cells were analyzed as a proxy for the pre-selection repertoire. TCRdb limited this immuneACCESS table to in-frame rearrangements with V and J called. A share of clones is missing; checked studies link under half to unresolved V genes, and the rest is unexplained. That table supplies the V and J calls and clone size; D and trimming were determined from the DNA. The sample table holds about 240,000 clones, of which 14% were seen once. 0.015% to 0.02% of the sample belongs to the ten largest clones.

The sequence derives from a man aged 25 to 45 with type 1 diabetes. Sequencing was performed on naive CD4+ T cells from blood. Taken with the paper, the label for cell subset or site translates to: true naive CD4+ T cells.

Here is the DNA: TGTGCCAGCAGCCTCAGGTCGGGAGTAGGCACCGGGGAGCTGTTTTTT. Translation gives CASSLRSGVGTGELFF. The rearranged chain carries TRBV11-2 and TRBJ2-2; a tentative D call is TRBD2 (6 bases match). Between the V and J ends, shortened by 5 bases and 4 bases respectively, the junction contains 17 bases. The germline V gene encodes CDR1 SGHAT and CDR2 FQNNGV. The CDR3, cysteine through phenylalanine, is 16 amino acids long. The CDR3 DNA has 48 bases and is translated from base 1.